The 26 T cell receptor beta chains below all came from one sample that was sequenced in a study of beta chain features in type 1 diabetes. Study-wide results and caveats: Moderate but significant shortening of TCRB CDR3s was recorded in all four CD4+ subsets from Type 1 diabetes patients.

Isolated RNA was reverse transcribed in full, so expressed TCRB transcripts were sequenced. Profiled with immunoSEQ multiplex PCR; TCRdb holds only in-frame clones, not every one. The table lists hundreds of thousands of clones, 10% to 15% of them singletons, with less than 0.025% in the top ten. No antigen has been identified for these receptors. The sequencing input was naive CD4+ T cells from blood. The receptors come from a man between 18 and 29 years old with type 1 diabetes.

The chain employs TRBV4-1 and TRBJ2-3; 10 bases align to TRBD2. With 0 bases clipped from V and 3 bases from J, the junction kept 6 bases outside the gene matches. Germline assignment: CDR1 MGHRA and CDR2 YSYEKL. This CDR3 is 17 amino acids long. CDR3 region: CASSQDPSGGATDTQYF. The CDR3 coding sequence is TGCGCCAGCAGCCAAGACCCGAGCGGGGGGGCAACAGATACGCAGTATTTT.

In its sample, this clone was seen a few times. The chain recombines TRBV7-2 with TRBJ1-3, with D possibly TRBD1 on 5 matching bases. V lost 2 bases and J lost 2, with 16 bases in between. Germline V gene sequence: CDR1 SGHTA, CDR2 FQGNSA. This CDR3 has 17 amino acids. The CDR3: CASSLLGTGLTGNTIYF. In nucleotides, the CDR3 is TGTGCCAGCAGCTTATTGGGAACGGGGCTGACTGGAAACACCATATATTTT.

Of note for this clone: This specimen includes other DNA sequences encoding the same CDR3. The chain is built from TRBV4-1 and TRBJ1-5, with D possibly matching TRBD1 (5 bases). CDR3 length: 15 amino acids. CDR1 is MGHRA, CDR2 YSYEKL, per germline. Deletions cut 0 bases from V and 7 bases from J, with 13 bases between. CDR3 residues: CASSQEGQGGQPQHF. The DNA of the CDR3 is TGCGCCAGCAGCCAAGAAGGCCAGGGAGGCCAGCCCCAGCATTTT.

This clone showed up just a few times. This rearrangement joins TRBV15 to TRBJ2-1; D is perhaps TRBD2 (7 bases). The CDR3 totals 15 residues. Trimming cost V 5 bases and J 6 bases, with 17 bases left between them. Germline-derived CDR1 and CDR2 are LNHNV and YYDKDF (reference sequence). CDR3 loop: CATSGWGGPLNEQFF. CDR3 bases: TGTGCCACCAGCGGTTGGGGGGGCCCCCTCAATGAGCAGTTCTTC.

This clone showed up just a few times. This chain links TRBV9 with TRBJ1-2, with 7 bases lining up with TRBD1. The J segment lost 6 bases and the V segment lost 3 bases, leaving 11 bases of the junction unmatched. CDR1 and CDR2 (germline): SGDLS, YYNGEE. This CDR3 contains 15 residues. For the CDR3, the DNA is TGTGCCAGCAGCGCACACATACAGGGGATCAATGGCTACACCTTC. Its protein is CASSAHIQGINGYTF.

V is TRBV7-9 and J is TRBJ1-5; D remains ambiguous. V was trimmed by 3 bases and J by 5 bases, leaving 11 bases between them. There are 14 residues in the CDR3. Germline V gene data show CDR1 as SEHNR and CDR2 as FQNEAQ (reference sequence). In DNA form, the CDR3 reads TGTGCCAGCAGCTTGGATTTGGGCGATCAGCCCCAGCATTTT. It yields the protein CASSLDLGDQPQHF.

This clone has only a few counts. CDR3 in amino acids: CASSHQVGQGGADTQYF. The CDR3 region has the DNA TGTGCCAGCAGCCATCAGGTGGGACAGGGTGGAGCAGATACGCAGTATTTT. J is TRBJ2-3 and V is TRBV11-2; 9 nucleotides agree with TRBD1. Germline CDR1 and CDR2: SGHAT and FQNNGV. V shed 5 bases, J shed 4 bases, and the junction held 13 bases outside the gene matches. There are 17 residues in the CDR3.

This clone occurred a few times. This CDR3 is also generated by other DNA sequences in the sample. The rearrangement links TRBV30 to TRBJ2-5; TRBD2 agrees at 8 bases. Germline V lookup: CDR1 GTSNPN, CDR2 SVGIG (reference sequence). V lost 5 bases and J lost 4; bases outside the gene matches: 3. There are 12 residues in the CDR3. This chain's CDR3 is CAWAGGGETQYF. The CDR3 DNA follows: TGTGCCTGGGCGGGGGGAGGAGAGACCCAGTACTTC. The full variable domain, rest sourced from reference TRBV30 and TRBJ2-5, is SQTIHQWPATLVQPVGSPLSLECTVEGTSNPNLYWYRQAAGRGLQLLFYSVGIGQISSEVPQNLSASRPQDRQFILSSKKLLLSDSGFYLCAWAGGGETQYFGPGTRLLVL.

The chain links TRBV18 to TRBJ2-5; 14 nucleotides agree with TRBD2. V was pared by 6 bases and J by 1 base, with 4 bases of the junction left unmatched. CDR3 length: 16 amino acids. In germline, CDR1 is KGHSH, CDR2 LQKENI. The CDR3 reads CASSRTSGGIQETQYF. For the CDR3, the DNA is TGTGCCAGCTCGCGGACTAGCGGGGGGATCCAAGAGACCCAGTACTTC.

CDR3 sequence reads: CASSKDLYNSPLHF. The CDR3 DNA is TGTGCCAGCAGCAAGGACCTCTATAATTCACCCCTCCACTTT. This chain uses TRBV7-7 with TRBJ1-6; D is unclear. The CDR3 loop spans 14 amino acids. Germline CDR1 and CDR2: SSHAT and FNYEAQ (reference sequence). The V gene lost 5 bases and the J gene lost 3 bases, with 8 bases spanning the gap. Supplemented by reference TRBV7-7 and TRBJ1-6, the full variable domain reads GAGVSQSPRYKVTKRGQDVTLRCDPISSHATLYWYQQALGQGPEFLTYFNYEAQPDKSGLPSDRFSAERPEGSISTLTIQRTEQRDSAMYRCASSKDLYNSPLHFGNGTRLTVT.

Only a few counts were recorded for this clone. The chain is built from TRBV5-1 and TRBJ1-2; TRBD1 matches 7 bases. Trimming cost V 4 bases and J 2 bases; bases outside gene matches: 2. The CDR3 has 13 amino acids. Germline assignment: CDR1 SGHRS and CDR2 YFSETQ. For the CDR3, the DNA is TGCGCCAGCAGCCGGGACAGAAACTATGGCTACACCTTC. Translated: CASSRDRNYGYTF.

This clone was counted only a few times. The chain has TRBV2 and TRBJ2-7; no definite D call. The germline gives CDR1 SNHLY, CDR2 FYNNEI. CDR3 length: 15 residues. Deletions cut 8 bases from V and 5 bases from J, with 22 bases between. CDR3 nucleotides: TGTGCCAGCGGGTCCCCAGTCCCCCCGCGAGACGAGCAGTACTTC. It encodes CASGSPVPPRDEQYF.

The chain combines TRBV2 with TRBJ1-2, with D maybe TRBD1 (5 bases). Trimming took 2 bases from V and 6 from J, leaving 13 bases between them. This CDR3 is built from 14 residues. Germline V CDR1 and CDR2: SNHLY, FYNNEI. DNA of the CDR3: TGTGCCAGCAGTGAACCCGGGCAGGGCGATGGCTACACCTTC. It yields the protein CASSEPGQGDGYTF.

V usage is TRBV2 and J usage is TRBJ1-1; D call uncertain. V was clipped by 3 bases and J by 0 bases, with 8 bases between them. The germline V gene has CDR1 SNHLY and CDR2 FYNNEI. The CDR3 has 14 amino acids. DNA of the CDR3: TGTGCCAGCAGTGACCCGCCGATGAACACTGAAGCTTTCTTT. This encodes CASSDPPMNTEAFF.

This clone has a handful of counts. The chain has TRBV14 and TRBJ2-5; D perhaps matches TRBD2 (6 bases). Germline V gives CDR1 SGHDN, CDR2 FVKESK. Trimming left V 6 bases short and J 1 base short, with 12 bases between. The CDR3 contains 14 residues. The CDR3 nucleotides read TGTGCCAGCAGTCCACTAGCCTCCCAAGAGACCCAGTACTTC. This codes for CASSPLASQETQYF.

This clone came up a few times. J is TRBJ1-1 and V is TRBV30; weak D call: TRBD1 (5 bases). The CDR3 loop spans 13 amino acids. Germline CDR1 GTSNPN, CDR2 SVGIG (reference sequence). The V end lost 4 bases, the J end lost 5 bases, and 14 bases lay between the germline ends. The DNA of the CDR3 is TGTGCCTGGACCCAGGGTAGGTGGACTGAAGCTTTCTTT. Translated, it gives CAWTQGRWTEAFF.

The chain uses TRBV29-1 and TRBJ1-1; D gene ambiguous. V lost 6 bases and J 5 bases, leaving 22 bases between the germline ends. The CDR3 is made up of 15 amino acids. Germline values: CDR1 SQVTM, CDR2 ANQGSEA. This chain's CDR3 is CSVAPRWGQGTEAFF. In nucleotides, the CDR3 is TGCAGCGTCGCTCCGAGGTGGGGTCAAGGGACTGAAGCTTTCTTT.

The table lists this clone with a few counts. The J gene is TRBJ2-6, the V gene TRBV28; TRBD1 agrees at 10 bases. The CDR3 is made up of 19 amino acids. V dropped 2 bases and J dropped 0; count of bases not matched to a gene: 7. Germline values: CDR1 MDHEN, CDR2 SYDVKM. The CDR3 coding sequence is TGTGCCAGCAGTTTAAGACAGGGGGCGCCGAGCTCTGGGGCCAACGTCCTGACTTTC. Amino acid sequence: CASSLRQGAPSSGANVLTF.

This clone was picked up a small number of times. The rearrangement links TRBV15 to TRBJ2-7; D gene uncertain. Germline V CDR1 and CDR2: LNHNV, YYDKDF (reference sequence). CDR3 length: 13 amino acids. Trimming removed 1 base at V and 1 base at J, with 5 bases between. The DNA for the CDR3 is TGTGCCACCAGCAGAGTCGGATCCTACGAGCAGTACTTC. This codes for CATSRVGSYEQYF.

The J gene is TRBJ2-7, the V gene TRBV28, with 10 bases fitting TRBD1. V was clipped by 2 bases and J by 5 bases; unmatched bases: 6. The CDR3 is made up of 15 amino acids. The V gene's germline CDR1 is MDHEN and CDR2 SYDVKM. CDR3: CASSLLGTGAHEQYF. CDR3 DNA: TGTGCCAGCAGTTTACTGGGGACAGGGGCTCACGAGCAGTACTTC.

The genes are TRBV7-6 and TRBJ2-5; D may be TRBD1 or TRBD2 (6 bases each). The CDR3 extends over 15 amino acids. Germline V gene lookup returns CDR1 SGHVS and CDR2 FNYEAQ. The ends were cut back, 1 base at V and 3 bases at J, with 12 bases in the middle. As DNA, the CDR3 is TGTGCCAGCAGCTTAGAGTTAGGGGGGAAAGAGACCCAGTACTTC. Protein: CASSLELGGKETQYF.

The chain has TRBV20-1 and TRBJ1-1; TRBD1 agrees at 9 bases. The CDR3 covers 11 residues. The V and J ends lost 4 bases and 9 bases, in that order; junction bases with no gene match: 3. In germline, CDR1 is DFQATT, CDR2 SNEGSKA (reference sequence). The CDR3 coding sequence is TGCAGTGCTATGGACAGGGGTAAAGCTTTCTTT. This sequence encodes CSAMDRGKAFF.

The genes are TRBV7-9 and TRBJ1-1; the D gene is possibly TRBD1 (5 bases). From germline, CDR1 is SEHNR and CDR2 FQNEAQ (reference sequence). V gave up 1 base and J gave up 4 bases, with 7 bases separating them. CDR3 length: 13 residues. CDR3 bases: TGTGCCAGCAGCTTAGGACAGCCCACTGAAGCTTTCTTT. Translation gives CASSLGQPTEAFF. Variable domain in full (rest from reference TRBV7-9 and TRBJ1-1): DTGVSQNPRHKITKRGQNVTFRCDPISEHNRLYWYRQTLGQGPEFLTYFQNEAQLEKSRLLSDRFSAERPKGSFSTLEIQRTEQGDSAMYLCASSLGQPTEAFFGQGTRLTVV.

The chain links TRBV4-1 to TRBJ2-3, with 12 nucleotides matching TRBD2. The V and J ends lost 2 bases and 2 bases, in that order; junction bases with no gene match: 5. The CDR3 is 17 amino acids. Germline V gives CDR1 MGHRA, CDR2 YSYEKL. CDR3 nucleotides: TGCGCCAGCAGCCAACAGACTAGCGGGGGAACCACAGATACGCAGTATTTT. Its protein product is CASSQQTSGGTTDTQYF.

The chain carries TRBV9 and TRBJ2-1; 8 nucleotides line up with TRBD2. The CDR3 extends over 15 amino acids. The germline V gene encodes CDR1 SGDLS and CDR2 YYNGEE. Trimming cost V 4 bases and J 8 bases; bases outside gene matches: 11. CDR3 loop: CASSPGRGAMDEQFF. In DNA form, the CDR3 reads TGTGCCAGCAGCCCTGGGCGGGGGGCTATGGATGAGCAGTTCTTC.

This clone occurred a few times. The identical CDR3 is also encoded by other nucleotide sequences in the sample. This chain links TRBV7-9 with TRBJ1-5; D is ambiguous. The germline CDR1 and CDR2 sequences are SEHNR and FQNEAQ (reference sequence). V shed 1 base and J shed 1 base, with 2 bases lying between them. This CDR3 comprises 13 residues. CDR3 DNA: TGTGCCAGCAGCTTAGACAGCAATCAGCCCCAGCATTTT. Encoded protein: CASSLDSNQPQHF.